What follows describes a single TCR beta chain. Its antigen is not identified. Clones were sequenced by immunoSEQ multiplex PCR, and TCRdb holds only the in-frame ones, with some missing. The top ten hold about 1.5% of the sample, which has about 150,000 clones, 91% seen once. The data originate from a study of T cell responses to AZD1222 COVID-19 vaccine. Study findings and constraints: Only a handful of AZD1222 recipients were seropositive at baseline. Possibly, clonal diversity was underestimated; donors were largely white British and included more females.

The input for sequencing was peripheral blood, taken on day 0 of AZD1222 vaccination. This sequence originates from an adult in good health.

CDR3 protein: CASSLEGTRVFQETQYF. CDR3 DNA sequence: TGCGCCAGCAGCTTGGAGGGGACAAGGGTATTCCAAGAGACCCAGTACTTC. V and J are TRBV5-1 and TRBJ2-5; tentatively, D is TRBD1 (6 bases). With 0 bases removed from V and 1 base from J, the gap between germline ends came to 16 bases. Germline V gene sequence: CDR1 SGHRS, CDR2 YFSETQ. The CDR3 runs 17 residues. The full variable domain, with the rest looked up from reference TRBV5-1 and TRBJ2-5, is KAGVTQTPRYLIKTRGQQVTLSCSPISGHRSVSWYQQTPGQGLQFLFEYFSETQRNKGNFPGRFSGRQFSNSRSEMNVSTLELGDSALYLCASSLEGTRVFQETQYFGPGTRLLVL.